The T cell receptor (beta chain) described here comes from a study of neurological immune-mediated disorders. With 10-nucleotide random UMIs, 5'RACE was used to make the cDNA. One entry per CDR3 protein results from TCRdb running MiXCR on the 5' RACE reads. The table has about 21,000 distinct CDR3 sequences, over 5.5% seen once; the top ten hold more than 40%. Sorted libraries were derived from 800,000 to 1,000,000 CD4+ or CD8+ T cells. With 4 bases removed from V and 5 bases from J, the gap between germline ends came to 13 bases. Germline CDR1 is MGHRA and CDR2 is YSYEKL. This CDR3 has 14 residues. This clonotype occurred many times.

What was sequenced was CD8+ T cells from blood. The clonotype was recovered from a young man in good health. V usage is TRBV4-1 and J usage is TRBJ2-3, with no clear D. CDR3 amino acids: CASSLLWAQDTQYF. The CDR3 region has the DNA TGCGCCAGCAGCCTACTCTGGGCCCAAGATACGCAGTATTTT.